The T cell receptor beta chain under discussion was sequenced for a study of T cell clonotyping in hematopoietic cell transplantation. Recipient blood drawn about 28 days pretransplant and days 30, 100, 180 after. TCRdb keeps only in-frame clones here, not all; method: immunoSEQ multiplex PCR. Among some 14,000 clones listed, approximately 95% were seen once. The CDR3 totals 15 residues. Looked up from germline, CDR1 is GTSNPN and CDR2 is SVGIG (reference sequence). With V trimmed by 3 bases and J by 6 bases, 9 bases remained unmatched. For this clone: Its target is not known.

Findings and limits, study-wide: CD4 and CD8 repertoire contributions could not be separated without sorting. At the given depth, recipient repertoires were over 97% de novo clonotypes. Pathologically expanded recipient clonotypes increased progressively from day 30 to day 180 as diversity fell.

This specimen was PBMCs, taken 30 days after allogeneic stem cell transplant. The V and J genes are TRBV30 and TRBJ2-1; 9 nucleotides align to TRBD2. The TCR was taken from a male patient aged 55 to 69 who had an allogeneic stem cell transplant from an unrelated donor, so the T cells may come from the graft donor. Some clones in this sample may be carry-over from other donors' samples. In nucleotides, the CDR3 is TGTGCCTGGAGCCTAGGGCTAGCGGGACCCAATGAGCAGTTCTTC. Translated: CAWSLGLAGPNEQFF.